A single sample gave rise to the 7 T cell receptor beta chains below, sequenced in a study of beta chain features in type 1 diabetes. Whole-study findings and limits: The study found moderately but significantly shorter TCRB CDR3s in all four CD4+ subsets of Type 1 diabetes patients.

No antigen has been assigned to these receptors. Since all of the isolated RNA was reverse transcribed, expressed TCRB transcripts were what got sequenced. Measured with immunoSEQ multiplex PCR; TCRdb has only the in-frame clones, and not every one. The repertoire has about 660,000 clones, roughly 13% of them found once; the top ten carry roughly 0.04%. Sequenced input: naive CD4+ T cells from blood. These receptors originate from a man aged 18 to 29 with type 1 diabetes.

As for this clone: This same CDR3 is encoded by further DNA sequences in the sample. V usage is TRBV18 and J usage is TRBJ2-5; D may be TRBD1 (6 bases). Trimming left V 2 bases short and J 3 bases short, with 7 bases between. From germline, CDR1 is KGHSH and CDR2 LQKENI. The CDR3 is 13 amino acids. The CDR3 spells CASSPGGKETQYF. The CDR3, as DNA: TGTGCCAGCTCACCAGGGGGCAAAGAGACCCAGTACTTC.

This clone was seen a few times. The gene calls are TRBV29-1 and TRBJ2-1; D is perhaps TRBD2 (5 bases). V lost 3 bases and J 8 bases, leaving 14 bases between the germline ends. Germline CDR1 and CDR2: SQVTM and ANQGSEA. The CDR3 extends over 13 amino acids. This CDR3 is CSVDNEGADEQFF. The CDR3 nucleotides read TGCAGCGTTGACAACGAGGGAGCCGATGAGCAGTTCTTC.

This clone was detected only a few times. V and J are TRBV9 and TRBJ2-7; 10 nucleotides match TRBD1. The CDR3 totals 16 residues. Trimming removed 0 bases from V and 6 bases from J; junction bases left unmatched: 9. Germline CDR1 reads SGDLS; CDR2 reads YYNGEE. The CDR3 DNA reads TGTGCCAGCAGCGTAGCTACGTGGGACAGGGGCGGCGAGCAGTACTTC. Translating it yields CASSVATWDRGGEQYF.

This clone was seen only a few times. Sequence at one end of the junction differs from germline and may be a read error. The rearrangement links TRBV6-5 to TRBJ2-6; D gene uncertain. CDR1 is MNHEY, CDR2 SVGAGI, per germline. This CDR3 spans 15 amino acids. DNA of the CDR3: TGTGCCAGCAGTGACTCTTCCAATTCGGCCAACGTCCTGACTTTC. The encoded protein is CASSDSSNSANVLTF.

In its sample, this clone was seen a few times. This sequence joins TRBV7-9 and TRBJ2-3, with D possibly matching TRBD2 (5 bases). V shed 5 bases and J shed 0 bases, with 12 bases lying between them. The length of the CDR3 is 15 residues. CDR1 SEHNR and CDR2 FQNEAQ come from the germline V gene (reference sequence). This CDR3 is CASSLGLDSTDTQYF. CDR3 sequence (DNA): TGTGCCAGCAGCCTTGGACTGGATAGCACAGATACGCAGTATTTT.

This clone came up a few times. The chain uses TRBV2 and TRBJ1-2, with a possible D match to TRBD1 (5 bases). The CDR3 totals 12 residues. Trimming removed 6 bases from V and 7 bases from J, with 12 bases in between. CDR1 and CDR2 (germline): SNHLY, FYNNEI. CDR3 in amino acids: CASRFSGPGYTF. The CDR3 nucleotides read TGTGCCAGCAGGTTCTCAGGGCCTGGCTACACCTTC. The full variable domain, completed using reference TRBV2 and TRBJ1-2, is EPEVTQTPSHQVTQMGQEVILRCVPISNHLYFYWYRQILGQKVEFLVSFYNNEISEKSEIFDDQFSVERPDGSNFTLKIRSTKLEDSAMYFCASRFSGPGYTFGSGTRLTVV.

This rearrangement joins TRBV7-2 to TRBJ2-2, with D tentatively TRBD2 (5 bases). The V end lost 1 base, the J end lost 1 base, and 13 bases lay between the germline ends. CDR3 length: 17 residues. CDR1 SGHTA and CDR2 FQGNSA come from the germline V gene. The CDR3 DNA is TGTGCCAGCAGCTTAGTTCGGGGTCCCCTGAACACCGGGGAGCTGTTTTTT. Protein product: CASSLVRGPLNTGELFF.